This TCR beta chain was recorded in a study of blood T cell repertoires in COVID-19. Method: immunoSEQ multiplex PCR; TCRdb's copy keeps in-frame clones and lacks some. Among roughly 380,000 clones, 85% were seen once, and the ten largest hold roughly 3.7%. The sequenced sample was peripheral blood. The sequence derives from a woman between 18 and 30 years old with acute or convalescent COVID-19.

The CDR3 loop reads CASQEGLYEQYF. The DNA of the CDR3 is TGTGCCAGCCAGGAGGGGCTTTACGAGCAGTACTTC. The chain joins TRBV5-6 to TRBJ2-7; tentative D call: TRBD2 (6 bases). The length of the CDR3 is 12 residues. Trimming took 7 bases from V and 4 from J, leaving 12 bases between them. Looked up from germline, CDR1 is SGHDT and CDR2 is YYEEEE.